The rows below give T cell receptor beta chains drawn from one sample of a study of cytomegalovirus exposure and HLA in healthy donors. Repertoires were generated with immunoSEQ multiplex PCR, while TCRdb's copy carries only in-frame clones and drops some. The sample includes 150,000 to 200,000 clones, around 75% of them seen just once. Material: PBMCs. The source of these receptors is a man between 18 and 35 years old in good health and CMV-seropositive. Both conserved end residues are part of each CDR3.

TRBJ1-2 TRBV4-1 CASTSGESSINYGYTF
TRBJ1-6 TRBV30 CAWTTSGEGSPLHF
TRBJ2-5 TRBV11-3 CASSPPQGGGETQYF
TRBJ1-1 TRBV18 CASSPKQENTEAFF
TRBJ1-1 TRBV28 CASSFSGGGTEAFF
TRBJ2-5 TRBV11-2 CASSRAVGAGETQYF
TRBJ1-3 TRBV29-1 CSVEGGSLNTIYF
TRBJ2-4 TRBV5-1 CASSLSLGGNIQYF
TRBJ2-1 TRBV29-1 CSVVPAYNEQFF
TRBJ2-2 TRBV6-5 CASSYERANTGELFF
TRBJ1-1 TRBV6-1 CASSALDRGAYVF
TRBJ1-1 TRBV6-5 CATVGGPEAFF
TRBJ1-1 TRBV11-3 CASSFSQNTEAFF
TRBJ1-2 TRBV4-1 CASSPVAGNYGYTF
TRBJ1-1 TRBV7-2 CASSSQGRVEAFF
TRBJ2-3 TRBV11-2 CASSPGTSGRSDTQYF
TRBJ1-1 TRBV7-2 CASSLGGGANTEAFF
TRBJ2-4 TRBV15 CATSKGTGVNIQYF
TRBJ1-1 TRBV28 CASSYRGTEAFF
TRBJ2-5 TRBV6-1 CASSPSTSGQETQYF
TRBJ1-2 TRBV25-1 CASSADDRARYGYTF
TRBJ2-4 TRBV15 CATSRYGTGLNIQYF
TRBJ1-1 TRBV2 CASSEEHDRGKAFF
TRBJ1-2 TRBV5-1 CASSIRQGASDLGYTF